These 18 T cell receptor beta chains were all obtained from the same sample, sequenced in a study of blood T cell repertoires in COVID-19. Method: immunoSEQ multiplex PCR; TCRdb's copy keeps in-frame clones and lacks some. The sample shows about 53,000 clones, roughly 85% of them seen only once. Sequencing was done on a sample of peripheral blood. These receptor sequences come from a man aged 80 or over with acute or convalescent COVID-19.

The chain has TRBV5-4 and TRBJ2-5; D unclear. CDR3 size: 16 residues. Germline values: CDR1 SGHNT, CDR2 YYREEE (reference sequence). Between the trimmed V and J ends, which lost 3 bases and 3 bases, there was a span of 18 bases. CDR3 coding DNA: TGTGCCAGCAGCTCTGACCCTTCTTTAGGAGAAGAGACCCAGTACTTC. This translates into CASSSDPSLGEETQYF.

This sequence joins TRBV19 and TRBJ1-3; no firm D call. V was shortened by 6 bases and J by 10 bases, with 31 bases between the two germline ends. The CDR3 has 18 residues. Germline CDR1 and CDR2: LNHDA and SQIVND (reference sequence). CDR3 sequence reads: CASSPLAGASGPGGTIYF. The CDR3 DNA follows: TGTGCCAGTAGCCCGTTGGCCGGAGCTTCGGGTCCCGGCGGGACCATATATTTT.

The chain combines TRBV19 with TRBJ1-2; TRBD1 aligns across 9 bases. V lost 6 bases, J lost 4 bases, and 9 bases stayed unmatched. CDR1 is LNHDA, CDR2 SQIVND, per germline (reference sequence). This CDR3 is built from 15 residues. Here the CDR3 reads CASSRMGQGAYGYTF. CDR3 DNA sequence: TGTGCCAGTAGCAGGATGGGACAGGGTGCCTATGGCTACACCTTC.

This clone turned up a few times. This chain connects TRBV6-5 to TRBJ2-7; D unclear. Trimming pared 0 bases from V and 2 bases from J, leaving 8 bases between. Germline CDR1 reads MNHEY; CDR2 reads SVGAGI. This CDR3 has 14 amino acids. CDR3 amino acids: CASSYSQETYEQYF. The CDR3 nucleotides are TGTGCCAGCAGTTACTCGCAGGAAACCTACGAGCAGTACTTC.

V gene TRBV9 combines with J gene TRBJ2-2; 9 nucleotides agree with TRBD2. This CDR3 is built from 17 residues. Trimming at V came to 0 bases and at J to 4 bases, leaving 7 bases not matched to a gene. Germline CDR1 SGDLS, CDR2 YYNGEE. The CDR3 is CASSVAARGGPTGELFF. CDR3 bases: TGTGCCAGCAGCGTAGCGGCGCGGGGGGGCCCCACCGGGGAGCTGTTTTTT.

The gene calls are TRBV9 and TRBJ2-3, with 7 nucleotides matching TRBD2. The CDR3 runs to 16 residues. With V trimmed by 0 bases and J by 4 bases, 8 bases remained unmatched. Germline assignment: CDR1 SGDLS and CDR2 YYNGEE. The CDR3 bases are TGTGCCAGCAGCGTAGCGGGGAGGGGAGGACCAGATACGCAGTATTTT. It specifies CASSVAGRGGPDTQYF. The full variable domain, its missing parts supplied by reference TRBV9 and TRBJ2-3, is DSGVTQTPKHLITATGQRVTLRCSPRSGDLSVYWYQQSLDQGLQFLIQYYNGEERAKGNILERFSAQQFPDLHSELNLSSLELGDSALYFCASSVAGRGGPDTQYFGPGTRLTVL.

This clone was found a few times. CDR3 region: CASSWTSGALGGETQYF. As DNA, the CDR3 is TGTGCCAGCAGCTGGACTAGCGGGGCCCTTGGTGGAGAGACCCAGTACTTC. The chain combines TRBV9 with TRBJ2-5, with 12 bases aligning to TRBD2. J gave up 4 bases and V 4 bases, and 11 bases lay outside the gene matches. CDR1 is SGDLS, CDR2 YYNGEE, per germline. The CDR3 has 17 amino acids.

The V call is TRBV5-1, the J call TRBJ1-2, with D possibly matching TRBD1 (5 bases). The CDR3 length is 14 residues. Germline V lookup: CDR1 SGHRS, CDR2 YFSETQ. The germline V and J ends were trimmed by 0 bases and 4 bases, with 10 bases remaining between them. In DNA, the CDR3 is TGCGCCAGCAGCTTGGGGCAGGGTCGCTATGGCTACACCTTC. Amino acids: CASSLGQGRYGYTF.

This sequence joins TRBV6-1 and TRBJ1-4; D is undetermined. V shed 2 bases and J shed 8 bases, with 12 bases lying between them. This CDR3 comprises 14 residues. Germline CDR1 and CDR2: MNHNS and SASEGT. The CDR3 nucleotides read TGTGCCAGCAGTGAAACGAGGGTGCGGGAAAAACTGTTTTTT. Translating gives CASSETRVREKLFF.

The rearrangement uses TRBV7-6 and TRBJ1-3; maybe TRBD1 (5 bases). Trimming left V 4 bases short and J 4 bases short, with 14 bases between. The CDR3 spans 15 residues. Germline V gene sequence: CDR1 SGHVS, CDR2 FNYEAQ. As DNA, the CDR3 is TGTGCCAGCAGCTCTGGGGCTTTGGGGGGAAACACCATATATTTT. Translation: CASSSGALGGNTIYF.

The chain links TRBV5-6 to TRBJ1-2; 12 bases line up with TRBD1. The CDR3 has 17 amino acids. Germline V lookup: CDR1 SGHDT, CDR2 YYEEEE. V lost 1 base to trimming and J lost 4 bases; unmatched junction nucleotides: 8. Here the CDR3 DNA reads TGTGCCAGCAGCTTGAAGGGACAGGGGGCTCCCCTCTATGGCTACACCTTC. Translation gives CASSLKGQGAPLYGYTF.

V and J are TRBV18 and TRBJ1-1, with 9 bases identical to TRBD1. Per the germline V gene, CDR1 is KGHSH and CDR2 is LQKENI. Losses at the gene ends were 3 bases for V and 2 bases for J; bases not matched to a gene: 10. The CDR3 spans 17 residues. Here the CDR3 DNA reads TGTGCCAGCTCACCTTCCAAGGACAGGGGCTCCAACACTGAAGCTTTCTTT. This gives the protein CASSPSKDRGSNTEAFF.

V gene TRBV6-5 combines with J gene TRBJ2-7; 10 bases map to TRBD1. V shed 0 bases, J shed 5 bases, and the junction held 4 bases outside the gene matches. The CDR3 length is 15 residues. Per germline, CDR1 MNHEY and CDR2 SVGAGI. CDR3 amino acids: CASSYSGQGLNEQYF. CDR3 coding DNA: TGTGCCAGCAGTTACTCGGGACAGGGGTTAAACGAGCAGTACTTC.

The chain has TRBV11-2 and TRBJ2-7, with 10 bases aligning to TRBD2. The V gene's germline CDR1 is SGHAT and CDR2 FQNNGV. V lost 5 bases to trimming and J lost 7 bases; unmatched junction nucleotides: 14. The CDR3 runs 16 residues. The CDR3 DNA follows: TGTGCCAGCAGCCTGGGAGGGAGCGGGGGGGCCGTTGAGCAGTACTTC. It encodes CASSLGGSGGAVEQYF.

The chain uses TRBV6-5 and TRBJ2-3; 11 bases are a match to TRBD1. Germline assignment: CDR1 MNHEY and CDR2 SVGAGI. V lost 0 bases and J lost 4; bases outside the gene matches: 0. This CDR3 is built from 15 residues. Here the CDR3 DNA reads TGTGCCAGCAGTTACTCGGGACAGGGGGCAGATACGCAGTATTTT. It translates to CASSYSGQGADTQYF.

This rearrangement joins TRBV3-1 (or the pseudogene TRBV3-2) to TRBJ2-3, with D uncertain. Germline V gives CDR1 LGHDT, CDR2 YNNKEL (reference sequence). Trimming left V 2 bases short and J 0 bases short, with 18 bases between. This CDR3 comprises 18 residues. This CDR3 is CASSQLGIGGFSTDTQYF. The CDR3 DNA sequence: TGTGCCAGCAGCCAATTGGGTATTGGCGGTTTTAGCACAGATACGCAGTATTTT.

This clone was counted only a few times. The chain couples TRBV7-6 to TRBJ2-2, with no clear D. V was shortened by 2 bases and J by 7 bases, with 14 bases between the two germline ends. This CDR3 is built from 15 residues. CDR1 SGHVS and CDR2 FNYEAQ come from the germline V gene. CDR3 protein: CASSLYEGGGGELFF. The CDR3 DNA reads as TGTGCCAGCAGCTTATACGAAGGCGGCGGCGGGGAGCTGTTTTTT. The full variable domain, rest sourced from reference TRBV7-6 and TRBJ2-2, is GAGVSQSPRYKVTKRGQDVALRCDPISGHVSLYWYRQALGQGPEFLTYFNYEAQQDKSGLPNDRFSAERPEGSISTLTIQRTEQRDSAMYRCASSLYEGGGGELFFGEGSRLTVL.

The chain combines TRBV3-1 (or the pseudogene TRBV3-2) with TRBJ2-7; 8 positions match TRBD2. J gave up 0 bases and V 4 bases, and 17 bases lay outside the gene matches. CDR3 length: 19 amino acids. The germline gives CDR1 LGHDT, CDR2 YNNKEL (reference sequence). The CDR3 spells CASSPNSGPGLAGSYEQYF. CDR3 DNA sequence: TGTGCCAGCAGCCCGAATTCAGGCCCCGGACTAGCCGGCTCCTACGAGCAGTACTTC.